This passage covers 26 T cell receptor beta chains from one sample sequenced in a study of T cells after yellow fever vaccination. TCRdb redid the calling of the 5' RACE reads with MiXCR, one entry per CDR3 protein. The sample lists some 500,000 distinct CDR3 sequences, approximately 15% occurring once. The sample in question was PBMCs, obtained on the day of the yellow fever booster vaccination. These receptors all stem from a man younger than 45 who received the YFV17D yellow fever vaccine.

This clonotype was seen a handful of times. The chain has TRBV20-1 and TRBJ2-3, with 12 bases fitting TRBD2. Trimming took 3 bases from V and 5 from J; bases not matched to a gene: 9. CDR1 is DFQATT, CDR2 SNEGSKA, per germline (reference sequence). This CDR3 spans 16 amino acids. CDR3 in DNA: TGCAGTGCTAGTCCTCCTCTAGCGGGAGGGGTAGATACGCAGTATTTT. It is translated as CSASPPLAGGVDTQYF.

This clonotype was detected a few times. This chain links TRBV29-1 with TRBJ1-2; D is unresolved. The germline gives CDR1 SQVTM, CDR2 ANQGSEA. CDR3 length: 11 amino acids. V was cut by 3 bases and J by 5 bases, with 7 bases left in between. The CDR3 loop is CSVEGGYGYTF. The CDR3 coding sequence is TGCAGCGTTGAGGGAGGATATGGCTACACCTTC.

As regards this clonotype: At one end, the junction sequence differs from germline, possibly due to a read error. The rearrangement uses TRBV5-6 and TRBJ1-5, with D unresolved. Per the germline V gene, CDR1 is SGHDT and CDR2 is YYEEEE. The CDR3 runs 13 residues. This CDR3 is CASSLGRNQPPHF. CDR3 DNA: TGTGCCAGCAGCTTAGGGCGCAATCAGCCCCCGCATTTT.

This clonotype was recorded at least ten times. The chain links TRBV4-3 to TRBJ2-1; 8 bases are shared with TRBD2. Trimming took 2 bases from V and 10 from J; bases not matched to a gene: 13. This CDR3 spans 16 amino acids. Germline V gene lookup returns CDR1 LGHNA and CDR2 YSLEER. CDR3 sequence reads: CASSQLSGSVLLEQFF. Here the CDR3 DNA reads TGCGCCAGCAGCCAACTGAGCGGGAGTGTGTTATTAGAGCAGTTCTTC.

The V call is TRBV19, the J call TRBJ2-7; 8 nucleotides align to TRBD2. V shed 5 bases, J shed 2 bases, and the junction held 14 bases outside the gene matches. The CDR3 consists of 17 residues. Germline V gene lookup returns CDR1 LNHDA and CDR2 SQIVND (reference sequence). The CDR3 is CASSPSGGRLATYEQYF. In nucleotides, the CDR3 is TGTGCCAGTAGTCCGTCGGGGGGGAGACTAGCGACCTACGAGCAGTACTTC.

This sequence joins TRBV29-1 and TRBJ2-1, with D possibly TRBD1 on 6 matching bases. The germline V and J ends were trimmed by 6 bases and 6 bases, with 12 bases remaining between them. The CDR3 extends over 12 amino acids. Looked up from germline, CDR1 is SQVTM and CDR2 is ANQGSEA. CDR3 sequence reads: CSVGRDINEQFF. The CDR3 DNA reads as TGCAGCGTGGGCAGGGACATCAATGAGCAGTTCTTC.

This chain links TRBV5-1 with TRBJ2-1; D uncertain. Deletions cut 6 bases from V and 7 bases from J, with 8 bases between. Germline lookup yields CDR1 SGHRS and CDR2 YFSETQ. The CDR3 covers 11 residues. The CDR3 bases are TGCGCCAGCAATGTCGGTAATGAGCAGTTCTTC. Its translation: CASNVGNEQFF.

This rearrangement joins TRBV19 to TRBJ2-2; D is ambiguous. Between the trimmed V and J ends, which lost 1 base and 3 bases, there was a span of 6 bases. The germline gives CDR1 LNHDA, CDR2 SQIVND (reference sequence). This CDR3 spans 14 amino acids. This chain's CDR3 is CASSIVSDTGELFF. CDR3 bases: TGTGCCAGTAGTATAGTCAGTGACACCGGGGAGCTGTTTTTT.

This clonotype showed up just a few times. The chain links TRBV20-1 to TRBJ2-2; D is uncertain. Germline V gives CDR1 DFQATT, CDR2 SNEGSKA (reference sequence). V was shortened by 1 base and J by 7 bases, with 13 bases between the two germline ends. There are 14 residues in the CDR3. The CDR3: CSARGQYHGGELFF. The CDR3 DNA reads TGCAGTGCTAGAGGCCAGTATCATGGCGGGGAGCTGTTTTTT.

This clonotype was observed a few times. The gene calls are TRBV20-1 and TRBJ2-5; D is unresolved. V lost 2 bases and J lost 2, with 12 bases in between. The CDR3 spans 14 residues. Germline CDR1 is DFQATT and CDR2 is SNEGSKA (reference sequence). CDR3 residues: CSARSSFSQETQYF. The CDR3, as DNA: TGCAGTGCTAGATCCTCGTTCTCACAAGAGACCCAGTACTTC.

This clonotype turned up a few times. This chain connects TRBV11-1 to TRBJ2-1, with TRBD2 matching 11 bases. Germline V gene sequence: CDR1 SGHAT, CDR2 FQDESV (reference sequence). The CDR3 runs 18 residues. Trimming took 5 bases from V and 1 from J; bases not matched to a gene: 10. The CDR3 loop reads CASSPPPRLAGSYNEQFF. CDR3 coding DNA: TGTGCCAGCAGCCCTCCCCCCCGACTAGCGGGGTCCTACAATGAGCAGTTCTTC.

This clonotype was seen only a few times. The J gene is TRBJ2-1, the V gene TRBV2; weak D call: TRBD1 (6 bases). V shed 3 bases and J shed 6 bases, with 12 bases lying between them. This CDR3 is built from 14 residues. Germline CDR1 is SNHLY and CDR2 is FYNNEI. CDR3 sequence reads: CASSDYRVGNEQFF. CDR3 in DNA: TGTGCCAGCAGTGATTACAGGGTTGGCAATGAGCAGTTCTTC.

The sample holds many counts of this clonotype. CDR3 DNA sequence: TGTGCCAGCAGCTTTTCCGGGGACGAGCAGTACTTC. Translated, it gives CASSFSGDEQYF. V is TRBV7-9 and J is TRBJ2-7; the D gene is possibly TRBD2 (5 bases). The CDR3 runs to 12 residues. V was pared by 3 bases and J by 5 bases, with 8 bases between. Germline V gives CDR1 SEHNR, CDR2 FQNEAQ (reference sequence). Filled out from reference TRBV7-9 and TRBJ2-7, the complete variable domain reads DTGVSQNPRHKITKRGQNVTFRCDPISEHNRLYWYRQTLGQGPEFLTYFQNEAQLEKSRLLSDRFSAERPKGSFSTLEIQRTEQGDSAMYLCASSFSGDEQYFGPGTRLTVT.

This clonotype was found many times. CDR3 in DNA: TGTGCCACCAGTGACCCACGACTAGGGAACACCGGGGAGCTGTTTTTT. This translates into CATSDPRLGNTGELFF. This chain connects TRBV24-1 to TRBJ2-2, with D possibly TRBD2 on 6 matching bases. V lost 4 bases and J lost 1, with 12 bases in between. The CDR3 length is 16 residues. The germline CDR1 and CDR2 sequences are KGHDR and SFDVKD.

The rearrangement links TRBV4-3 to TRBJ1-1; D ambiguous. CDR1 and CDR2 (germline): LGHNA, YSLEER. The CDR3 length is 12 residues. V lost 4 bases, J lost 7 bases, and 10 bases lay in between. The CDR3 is CASSPGSGEAFF. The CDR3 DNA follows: TGCGCCAGCAGCCCGGGGTCGGGTGAAGCTTTCTTT.

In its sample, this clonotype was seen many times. In nucleotides, the CDR3 is TGTGCCAGCAGCTTATCCGGGGATCAGCCCCAGCATTTT. It yields the protein CASSLSGDQPQHF. V gene TRBV7-9 combines with J gene TRBJ1-5; no definite D call. Germline lookup yields CDR1 SEHNR and CDR2 FQNEAQ (reference sequence). This CDR3 comprises 13 residues. The germline V and J ends were trimmed by 2 bases and 5 bases, with 7 bases remaining between them. The whole variable domain, filled in from reference TRBV7-9 and TRBJ1-5, reads DTGVSQNPRHKITKRGQNVTFRCDPISEHNRLYWYRQTLGQGPEFLTYFQNEAQLEKSRLLSDRFSAERPKGSFSTLEIQRTEQGDSAMYLCASSLSGDQPQHFGDGTRLSIL.

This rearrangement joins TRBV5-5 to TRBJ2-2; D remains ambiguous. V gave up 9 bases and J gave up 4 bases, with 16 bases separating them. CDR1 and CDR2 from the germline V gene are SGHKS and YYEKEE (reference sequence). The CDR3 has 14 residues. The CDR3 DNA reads TGTGCCAACCAGCAAGGGCCAGGCACCGGGGAGCTGTTTTTT. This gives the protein CANQQGPGTGELFF.

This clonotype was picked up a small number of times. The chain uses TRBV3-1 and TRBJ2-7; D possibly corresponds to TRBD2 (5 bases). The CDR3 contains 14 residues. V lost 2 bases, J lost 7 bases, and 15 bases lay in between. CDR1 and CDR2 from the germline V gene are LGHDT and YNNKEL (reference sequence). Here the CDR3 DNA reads TGTGCCAGCAGCCAACTAGCCCACGCGAATGAGCAGTACTTC. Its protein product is CASSQLAHANEQYF.

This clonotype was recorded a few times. CDR3 sequence (DNA): TGTGCCTGGAGGATCGGGACTAGCGGGAGCGGTGAGCAGTTCTTC. Translation gives CAWRIGTSGSGEQFF. The V and J genes are TRBV30 and TRBJ2-1; 14 bases align to TRBD2. The CDR3 runs 15 residues. The V gene's germline CDR1 is GTSNPN and CDR2 SVGIG (reference sequence). The junction had 7 bases not matched to a gene; V was cut back by 3 bases and J by 9 bases.

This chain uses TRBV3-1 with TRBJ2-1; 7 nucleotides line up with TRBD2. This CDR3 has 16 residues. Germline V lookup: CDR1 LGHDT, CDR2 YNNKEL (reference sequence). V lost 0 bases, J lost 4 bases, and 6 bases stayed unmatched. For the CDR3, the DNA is TGTGCCAGCAGCCAAGAGACTAGCCTTGGGTACAATGAGCAGTTCTTC. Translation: CASSQETSLGYNEQFF.

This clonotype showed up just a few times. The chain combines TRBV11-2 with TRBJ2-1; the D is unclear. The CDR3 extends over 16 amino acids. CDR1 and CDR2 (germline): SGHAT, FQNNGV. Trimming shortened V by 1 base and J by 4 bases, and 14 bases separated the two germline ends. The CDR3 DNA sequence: TGTGCCAGCAGCTTAGGTAGGGCAGTCGAGTACAATGAGCAGTTCTTC. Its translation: CASSLGRAVEYNEQFF. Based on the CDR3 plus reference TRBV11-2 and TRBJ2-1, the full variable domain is EAGVAQSPRYKIIEKRQSVAFWCNPISGHATLYWYQQILGQGPKLLIQFQNNGVVDDSQLPKDRFSAERLKGVDSTLKIQPAKLEDSAVYLCASSLGRAVEYNEQFFGPGTRLTVL.

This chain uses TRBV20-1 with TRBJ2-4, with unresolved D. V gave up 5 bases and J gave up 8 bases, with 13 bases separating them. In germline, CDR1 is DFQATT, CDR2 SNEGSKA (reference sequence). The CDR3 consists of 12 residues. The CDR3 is CSAVTRSDIQYF. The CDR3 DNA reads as TGCAGTGCTGTAACCCGATCGGACATTCAGTACTTC.

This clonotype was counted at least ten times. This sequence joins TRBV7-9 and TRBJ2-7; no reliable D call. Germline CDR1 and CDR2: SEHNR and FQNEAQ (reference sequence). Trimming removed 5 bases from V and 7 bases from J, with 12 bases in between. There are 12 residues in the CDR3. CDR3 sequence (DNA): TGTGCCAGCAGCGCCATTTACAATGAGCAGTACTTC. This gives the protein CASSAIYNEQYF.

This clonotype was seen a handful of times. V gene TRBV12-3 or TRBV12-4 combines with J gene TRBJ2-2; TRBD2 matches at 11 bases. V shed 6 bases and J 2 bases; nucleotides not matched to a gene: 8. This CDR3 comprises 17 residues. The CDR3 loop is CASSHATSGSNTGELFF. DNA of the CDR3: TGTGCCAGCAGCCATGCAACTAGCGGGAGTAACACCGGGGAGCTGTTTTTT.

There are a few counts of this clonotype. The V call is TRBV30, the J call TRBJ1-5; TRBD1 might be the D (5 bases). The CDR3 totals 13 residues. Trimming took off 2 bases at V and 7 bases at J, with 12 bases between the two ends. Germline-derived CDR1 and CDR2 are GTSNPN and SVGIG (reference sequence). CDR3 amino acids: CAWSKGKGQPQHF. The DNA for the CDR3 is TGTGCCTGGAGTAAGGGGAAGGGACAGCCCCAGCATTTT.

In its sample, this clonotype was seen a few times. The CDR3 region is CAVFEQGSGKTQYF. The CDR3, as DNA: TGTGCCGTGTTTGAGCAGGGTAGTGGGAAGACCCAGTACTTC. The genes are TRBV6-1 and TRBJ2-5; D might be TRBD1 (5 bases). V was pared by 11 bases and J by 6 bases, with 22 bases between. Germline CDR1 is MNHNS and CDR2 is SASEGT. The CDR3 is 14 residues long.